The clone carrying this TCR beta chain came up once. This specimen comes from a study of cytomegalovirus exposure and HLA in healthy donors. Trimming cost V 3 bases and J 4 bases; bases outside gene matches: 12. CDR1 is MNHNS, CDR2 SASEGT, per germline. The CDR3 length is 17 residues. In the PCR, 60 Vbeta and 13 Jbeta primers were used. Produced via immunoSEQ multiplex PCR; TCRdb's table is partial and in-frame only. The repertoire has 150,000 to 200,000 clones, 70% to 90% of them found once; the top ten carry about 2%. Sequences were obtained from PBMCs. V usage is TRBV6-1 and J usage is TRBJ1-5; 7 nucleotides line up with TRBD1. The receptor's source is a man younger than 35 in good health and CMV-seropositive. The CDR3 protein is CASSDLRQGNSNQPQHF. The CDR3, as DNA: TGTGCCAGCAGTGACCTACGACAGGGTAATTCAAATCAGCCCCAGCATTTT.